The next 4 T cell receptor beta chains were all read from a single sample in a study of blood T cell repertoires in COVID-19. The method was immunoSEQ multiplex PCR; TCRdb's version includes in-frame clones alone and lacks a portion of them. This table holds more than 250,000 clones, approximately 84% found once. Sequences were obtained from PBMCs or T cells enriched from blood (not recorded which). Receptors originate from a woman aged 18-29 years who had recovered from COVID-19.

The chain links TRBV18 to TRBJ2-1, with D maybe TRBD1 (7 bases). The length of the CDR3 is 13 residues. Germline values: CDR1 KGHSH, CDR2 LQKENI. V gave up 3 bases and J gave up 7 bases, with 10 bases separating them. The CDR3 here is CASSPAGGNEQFF. The CDR3 DNA follows: TGTGCCAGCTCACCTGCAGGGGGGAATGAGCAGTTCTTC. Combining the CDR3 with reference TRBV18 and TRBJ2-1 gives the whole variable domain NAGVMQNPRHLVRRRGQEARLRCSPMKGHSHVYWYRQLPEEGLKFMVYLQKENIIDESGMPKERFSAEFPKEGPSILRIQQVVRGDSAAYFCASSPAGGNEQFFGPGTRLTVL.

The genes are TRBV3-1 (or the pseudogene TRBV3-2) and TRBJ1-6; no definite D call. CDR1 is LGHDT, CDR2 YNNKEL, per germline (reference sequence). Trimming took off 4 bases at V and 5 bases at J, with 12 bases between the two ends. The CDR3 extends over 15 amino acids. The CDR3 coding sequence is TGTGCCAGCAGCCGAAGAGAGGCGGATAATTCACCCCTCCACTTT. Translated, it gives CASSRREADNSPLHF.

V usage is TRBV7-2 and J usage is TRBJ2-3; possible D gene TRBD2, 5 bases. The CDR3 loop spans 17 amino acids. The V end lost 1 base, the J end lost 6 bases, and 20 bases lay between the germline ends. Germline lookup yields CDR1 SGHTA and CDR2 FQGNSA. CDR3: CASSLVPSYIVGDTQYF. CDR3 in DNA: TGTGCCAGCAGCTTAGTGCCTAGCTATATTGTGGGCGATACGCAGTATTTT.

This clone was seen a single time. The chain recombines TRBV18 with TRBJ1-2; D unclear. V lost 3 bases and J 6 bases, leaving 23 bases between the germline ends. Germline loops: CDR1 KGHSH, CDR2 LQKENI. The CDR3 extends over 17 amino acids. CDR3 bases: TGTGCCAGCTCACCCCAAGAGGGAGGACTCTCGGGTGATGGCTACACCTTC. Protein sequence: CASSPQEGGLSGDGYTF.